This record looks at one T cell receptor beta chain sequence and its context. It was with 60 Vbeta and 13 Jbeta primers that the PCR ran. This table comes from immunoSEQ multiplex PCR, and its TCRdb copy is limited to in-frame clones, with some not included. Altogether about 94,000 clones are present, about 62% being singletons, with the ten largest covering 3.9%. This record belongs to a study of cytomegalovirus exposure and HLA in healthy donors. J was trimmed by 6 bases and V by 6 bases; bases with no gene match: 5. Per germline, CDR1 WNHNN and CDR2 SYGVQD (reference sequence). The CDR3 extends over 13 amino acids.

The V call is TRBV10-1, the J call TRBJ2-7; TRBD2 matches at 10 bases. This receptor was obtained from a man aged 25 to 40 in good health and CMV-seronegative. Sequencing was performed on PBMCs. The CDR3 DNA reads as TGCGCCAGCAGCACTAGCGGGATGCCCGAGCAGTACTTC. Residues: CASSTSGMPEQYF.